The 31 T cell receptor delta chains presented below share a single source sample, sequenced in a study of gamma-delta T cells after stem cell transplantation. TCRdb applied CATT to the RT-PCR reads for clone calling. The sample includes around 16,000 delta-chain clones, 9.4% of them seen just once. The sample comprised gamma-delta T cells. The source of these receptors is a human donor. It is not recorded whose cells these are; they may come from a transplant donor.

Note on this clone: Given a far larger clone just one base away, this is likely a sequencing read error. Other DNA sequences in this sample translate to the same CDR3. The J gene is TRDJ1, the V gene TRDV2; 12 bases agree with TRDD3. The CDR3 length is 21 residues. From germline, CDR1 is GEAIGNYY and CDR2 EKD. This CDR3 is CACDTVTGGYNGTSYTDKLIF. The CDR3, as DNA: TGTGCCTGTGACACCGTCACTGGGGGATACAACGGGACTTCGTACACGGATAAACTCATCTTT.

This clone came up many times. A much larger clone lies a single base off, so this may be a read error. The identical CDR3 is also encoded by other nucleotide sequences in the sample. The gene calls are TRDV2 and TRDJ1; D is possibly TRDD3 (5 bases). CDR3 length: 16 amino acids. V was trimmed by 0 bases and J by 3 bases, leaving 16 bases between them. Germline V gene lookup returns CDR1 GEAIGNYY and CDR2 EKD. CDR3 bases: TGTGCCTGTGACACCGTGGGGACCGCGCCGCCCGATAAACTCATCTTT. Amino acids: CACDTVGTAPPDKLIF.

This clone was observed at least ten times. TCRdb records a much larger clone's protein for this DNA, with a difference at residue 11 that likely arises from a read error; the protein given is the translation of the DNA. The chain joins TRDV2 to TRDJ1; 7 bases are a match to TRDD3. Germline V gene data show CDR1 as GEAIGNYY and CDR2 as EKD. Germline trimming cut 4 bases from V and 1 base from J; bases unmatched to any gene: 20. This CDR3 spans 19 amino acids. CDR3 DNA sequence: TGTGCCTGTGATACCCTATCGCGGGGGATTGGTGGATCCACCGATAAACTCATCTTT. Translation gives CACDTLSRGIGGSTDKLIF.

The rearrangement links TRDV2 to TRDJ1; 9 bases are a match to TRDD3. The V gene end was trimmed by 4 bases and the J gene end by 1 base; junction bases not matched to a gene: 18. Germline CDR1 reads GEAIGNYY; CDR2 reads EKD. The CDR3 runs 19 residues. Here the CDR3 DNA reads TGTGCCTGTGAAGGGAGTACCCGGTCGGGGGATACTTCCACCGATAAACTCATCTTT. It codes for CACEGSTRSGDTSTDKLIF.

This clone was observed at least ten times. The TCRdb protein comes from a much larger clone and disagrees with this DNA's translation at residue 14, likely due to a read error; the protein given here is derived from the DNA. The sample holds other DNA sequences that translate to the same CDR3. The gene calls are TRDV2 and TRDJ3, with 12 bases identical to TRDD3. The CDR3 extends over 21 amino acids. Germline CDR1 GEAIGNYY, CDR2 EKD. The DNA for the CDR3 is TGTGCCTGTGACACCCTTACTGGGGGATACAAGAGCTCCTGTGACACCCGACAGATGTTTTTC. Translation gives CACDTLTGGYKSSCDTRQMFF.

Details on this clone: This likely came from a read error, as a far larger clone is one base away. This same CDR3 is encoded by further DNA sequences in the sample. The chain joins TRDV1 to TRDJ1, with D perhaps assigned TRDD2 or TRDD3 (6 bases each). From germline, CDR1 is TSWWSYY and CDR2 QGS. V was trimmed by 2 bases and J by 0 bases, leaving 22 bases between them. The CDR3 totals 19 residues. CDR3 sequence: CALGESVLPGGPYTDKLIF. In nucleotides, the CDR3 is TGTGCTCTTGGGGAATCCGTCCTTCCCGGGGGACCATACACCGATAAACTCATCTTT.

As to this clone: TCRdb's protein, taken from a much larger clone, differs from this DNA's translation at residue 14, likely owing to a read error; the protein displayed comes from the DNA. The chain carries TRDV1 and TRDJ1, with TRDD3 identical over 7 bases. CDR3 length: 17 residues. Germline CDR1 reads TSWWSYY; CDR2 reads QGS. The CDR3 spells CALGEGFYWGNTDELIF. DNA of the CDR3: TGTGCTCTTGGGGAAGGCTTCTACTGGGGAAACACCGATGAACTCATCTTT.

About this clone: This probably arose from a read error, given a far larger clone one base away. Different DNA sequences within this sample yield the same CDR3. The chain's CDR3 is CALGELEPPDWGIQDKLIF. CDR3 sequence (DNA): TGTGCTCTAGGGGAACTAGAGCCCCCCGACTGGGGGATACAGGATAAACTCATCTTT. The rearrangement links TRDV1 to TRDJ1; TRDD3 matches 12 bases. This CDR3 region has 19 residues. Germline CDR1 is TSWWSYY and CDR2 is QGS.

This clone was counted between two and nine times. TCRdb's listed protein matches a much larger clone and diverges from this DNA's translation at residue 14, likely through a read error; the protein shown comes from the DNA. The chain couples TRDV2 to TRDJ1, with 11 bases aligning to TRDD3. The CDR3 sequence is 19 residues long. J was trimmed by 5 bases and V by 3 bases; bases with no gene match: 19. Germline CDR1 is GEAIGNYY and CDR2 is EKD. CDR3 loop: CACDPLKVGDTTLSDKLIF. The CDR3 nucleotides are TGTGCCTGTGACCCCCTAAAGGTGGGGGATACGACACTATCAGATAAACTCATCTTT.

This clone came up many times. One end of the junction fails to match germline, which may point to a read error. At the DNA level, this CDR3 is encoded by other sequences in the same sample as well. The chain is built from TRDV2 and TRDJ1; maybe TRDD3 (6 bases). The CDR3 is 14 amino acids. From germline, CDR1 is GEAIGNYY and CDR2 EKD. The CDR3, as DNA: TGTGCCTGTGACACTCGGGGGGAGACCGGTAAACTCATCTTT. This encodes CACDTRGETGKLIF.

As for this clone: TCRdb pairs this DNA with a much larger clone's protein that differs at residue 7, likely a read error; the protein shown was translated from the DNA. The V call is TRDV1, the J call TRDJ1; 13 bases agree with TRDD3. The CDR3 extends over 21 amino acids. The trim removed 2 bases at V and 7 bases at J, leaving 22 bases unmatched. Germline loops: CDR1 TSWWSYY, CDR2 QGS. Written as DNA, the CDR3 is TGTGCTCTTGGGGAAATTCCCTACCCCCTCCTACTGGGGGATACGCTGGGTAAACTCATCTTT. Translation gives CALGEIPYPLLLGDTLGKLIF.

The sample holds a few counts of this clone. The TCRdb protein, from a much larger clone, departs from this DNA's translation at residue 3, likely by read error; the protein shown derives from the DNA. This chain uses TRDV2 with TRDJ1, with a possible D match to TRDD3 (6 bases). This CDR3 comprises 18 residues. Germline V lookup: CDR1 GEAIGNYY, CDR2 EKD. In nucleotides, the CDR3 is TGTGCCCGTGACCAGATGGCTTGGGAGGGGGACATCACCGATAAACTCATCTTT. Translation gives CARDQMAWEGDITDKLIF.

A word on this clone: The TCRdb record carries a much larger clone's protein, which differs from this DNA's translation at residue 14; a read error is the likely cause, and the protein listed here is the DNA translation. V gene TRDV2 combines with J gene TRDJ1, with 9 nucleotides matching TRDD3. This CDR3 is built from 17 residues. CDR1 GEAIGNYY and CDR2 EKD come from the germline V gene. CDR3 protein: CACDKLGDGVYTDRLIF. CDR3 DNA: TGTGCCTGTGACAAGCTGGGGGATGGAGTCTACACCGATAGACTCATCTTT.

Comment on this clone: For this DNA, TCRdb reports the protein of a much larger clone, which diverges at residue 3, most likely from a read error; the protein presented here is translated directly from the DNA. J is TRDJ1 and V is TRDV2; D call uncertain. The CDR3 is 16 residues long. Germline V lookup: CDR1 GEAIGNYY, CDR2 EKD. CDR3 DNA sequence: TGTGCCCGTGACCCCCTTACGTTGCGGTACACCGATAAACTCATCTTT. This encodes CARDPLTLRYTDKLIF.

This clone was observed a handful of times. The CDR3 protein is CALTGDGPMTTMGDPIETDKLIF. CDR3 nucleotides: TGTGCTCTGACAGGGGACGGCCCCATGACGACCATGGGGGATCCCATCGAGACCGATAAACTCATCTTT. V and J are TRDV1 and TRDJ1; 8 positions match TRDD3. The CDR3 spans 23 residues. Germline V gene data show CDR1 as TSWWSYY and CDR2 as QGS. Trimming cost V 9 bases and J 2 bases; bases outside gene matches: 35.

Points on this clone: The TCRdb protein, from a much larger clone, departs from this DNA's translation at residue 7, likely by read error; the protein shown derives from the DNA. This CDR3 reads CALGEPLLAGGWMTAQLFF. The DNA for the CDR3 is TGTGCTCTTGGGGAACCGCTCCTTGCTGGGGGATGGATGACAGCACAACTCTTCTTT. This chain joins TRDV1 and TRDJ2; 9 nucleotides align to TRDD3. The CDR3 extends over 19 amino acids. The germline CDR1 and CDR2 sequences are TSWWSYY and QGS. The ends lost 1 base at V and 3 bases at J; junction bases unmatched: 12.

In the case of this clone: TCRdb attributes to this sequence the protein of a much larger clone, which differs from the DNA translation at residue 8; a read error is likely, and the protein displayed is translated from the DNA. This chain joins TRDV3 and TRDJ1, with TRDD3 identical over 7 bases. V lost 1 base to trimming and J lost 0 bases; unmatched junction nucleotides: 23. Per germline, CDR1 TVYSNPD and CDR2 GDNSRS (reference sequence). The CDR3 has 20 amino acids. The DNA for the CDR3 is TGTGCCTTTATGCACGGAGAGGTGGTTTTTGGGGGACTTTACACCGATAAACTCATCTTT. Its protein is CAFMHGEVVFGGLYTDKLIF.

Points on this clone: At the DNA level, this CDR3 is encoded by other sequences in the same sample as well. The J gene is TRDJ1, the V gene TRDV2; 8 nucleotides align to TRDD2. Germline V gives CDR1 GEAIGNYY, CDR2 EKD. The trim removed 0 bases at V and 10 bases at J, leaving 33 bases unmatched. The CDR3 runs to 22 residues. The CDR3 protein is CACDTGHLPTSPGLPTRYTLIF. In DNA, the CDR3 is TGTGCCTGTGACACCGGCCATCTTCCTACGTCTCCTGGGCTCCCTACGCGCTATACACTCATCTTT.

This clone came up a few times. A much larger clonotype is one base distant, so this may be a read error. The same CDR3 also results from other DNA sequences found in this sample. The rearrangement links TRDV1 to TRDJ1; the D gene is possibly TRDD3 (5 bases). The CDR3 has 17 amino acids. Trimming stripped 2 bases from V and 0 bases from J, with 16 bases between. Looked up from germline, CDR1 is TSWWSYY and CDR2 is QGS. For the CDR3, the DNA is TGTGCTCTTGGGGAAACCCGTCGAGATACCCACACCGATAAACTCATCTTT. Translating gives CALGETRRDTHTDKLIF.

This clone has ten or more counts. TCRdb assigns this DNA the protein of a much larger clone, which departs from its translation at residue 4; this likely reflects a read error, and the protein shown comes from translating the DNA. The V gene is TRDV2, the J gene TRDJ1, with 7 bases fitting TRDD3. Germline V gene lookup returns CDR1 GEAIGNYY and CDR2 EKD. The CDR3 is 21 amino acids. CDR3 in amino acids: CACGTLNLVLGTRSYTDKLIF. DNA for the CDR3: TGTGCCTGTGGCACCCTCAATCTCGTACTGGGGACTAGATCGTACACCGATAAACTCATCTTT.

A remark on this clone: TCRdb has a much larger clone's protein, which differs at residue 17 from the translation of this DNA, likely because of a read error; what is shown is the protein translated from the DNA. The J gene is TRDJ1, the V gene TRDV1, with 11 bases aligning to TRDD3. V dropped 4 bases and J dropped 3; count of bases not matched to a gene: 25. CDR1 is TSWWSYY and CDR2 is QGS in the germline V gene. The CDR3 contains 22 residues. The CDR3 here is CALGAPPMWGIRHFLYADKLIF. The CDR3 bases are TGTGCTCTTGGGGCTCCTCCTATGTGGGGGATACGACACTTTTTGTACGCCGATAAACTCATCTTT.

As for this clone: TCRdb lists the protein of a much larger clone for this DNA, which differs at residues 12 and 13, so this is likely a read error; the protein given here is translated from the DNA itself. The V gene is TRDV1, the J gene TRDJ1; D ambiguous. Per germline, CDR1 TSWWSYY and CDR2 QGS. The length of the CDR3 is 17 residues. Between the trimmed V and J ends, which lost 5 bases and 6 bases, there was a span of 25 bases. Written as DNA, the CDR3 is TGTGCTCTTGGGAAACGAATCACATTTCGGGCTCCCAATAAACTCATCTTT. Translation gives CALGKRITFRAPNKLIF.

Comments on this clone: The TCRdb protein comes from a much larger clone and disagrees with this DNA's translation at residues 7 and 12, likely due to a read error; the protein given here is derived from the DNA. The chain recombines TRDV2 with TRDJ1, with 10 positions matching TRDD3. This CDR3 is built from 17 residues. J lost 1 base, V lost 3 bases, and 10 bases had no gene match. The germline CDR1 and CDR2 sequences are GEAIGNYY and EKD. The CDR3 sequence: CACDPLRGDTRTDKLIF. CDR3 DNA sequence: TGTGCCTGTGACCCTCTGAGGGGGGATACGCGCACCGATAAACTCATCTTT.

Regarding this clone: TCRdb's entry gives the protein of a much larger clone, which mismatches this DNA's translation at residue 18, likely from a read error; the protein reported here is translated from the DNA. The genes are TRDV1 and TRDJ1, with 7 bases identical to TRDD3. Germline V lookup: CDR1 TSWWSYY, CDR2 QGS. The CDR3 consists of 22 residues. CDR3 nucleotide sequence: TGTGCTCTTGGGGAACTATCCGGGGGATGGATGTACGGGCTTTATTACACCGGTAAACTCATCTTT. This gives the protein CALGELSGGWMYGLYYTGKLIF.

In the case of this clone: Germline is not matched at one junction end, which may reflect a read error. The chain is built from TRDV2 and TRDJ1, with D perhaps matching TRDD3 (5 bases). This CDR3 is 19 amino acids long. The germline CDR1 and CDR2 sequences are GEAIGNYY and EKD. The CDR3 DNA follows: TGTGCCTGTGACCCTCCTCCCAACACTGGATTATCGTACACTGATAACCTCATCTTT. Translation gives CACDPPPNTGLSYTDNLIF.

This clone was observed a handful of times. The protein in TCRdb stems from a much larger clone and differs at residue 11 from this DNA's translation, likely a read error; here the protein is translated from the DNA. The CDR3 sequence is CALWGFLPVLEDTDTDKLIF. The DNA of the CDR3 is TGTGCTCTGTGGGGCTTCCTACCTGTACTGGAGGATACGGACACCGATAAACTCATCTTT. The chain carries TRDV1 and TRDJ1, with D tentatively TRDD2 (8 bases). The CDR3 covers 20 residues. V lost 9 bases, J lost 0 bases, and 32 bases lay in between. Germline V gene lookup returns CDR1 TSWWSYY and CDR2 QGS.

Points on this clone: Given a far larger clone just one base away, this is likely a sequencing read error. This sample also contains other DNA sequences that code for the same CDR3. The gene calls are TRDV2 and TRDJ1, with a tentative D call TRDD3 (6 bases). Germline V gives CDR1 GEAIGNYY, CDR2 EKD. The CDR3 is 17 residues long. The CDR3 nucleotides are TGTGCCTGTGACACAGTCGGGGATCTGGCCTACACGGATAAACTCATCTTT. Its translation: CACDTVGDLAYTDKLIF.

Regarding this clone: The mismatch at residue 12 between this DNA's translation and the TCRdb protein of a much larger clone likely reflects a read error; the protein shown is translated from the DNA. This sequence joins TRDV2 and TRDJ1; the match to TRDD3 covers 10 bases. Germline CDR1 reads GEAIGNYY; CDR2 reads EKD. This CDR3 comprises 17 residues. Trimming took 3 bases from V and 3 from J; bases not matched to a gene: 12. In nucleotides, the CDR3 is TGTGCCTGTGACCGACTGGGGGATGCGCTGTACTCCGATAAACTCATCTTT. This sequence encodes CACDRLGDALYSDKLIF.

As concerns this clone: TCRdb's protein for this DNA is that of a much larger clone and differs from the translation at residue 13, likely a read error; the protein shown is the DNA translation. Within the sample, other DNA sequences also encode this same CDR3. This chain links TRDV1 with TRDJ1, with a possible D match to TRDD2 (6 bases). CDR1 and CDR2 (germline): TSWWSYY, QGS. Trimming removed 5 bases from V and 6 bases from J, with 25 bases in between. The CDR3 covers 17 residues. DNA of the CDR3: TGTGCTCTTGGGAAACGCATCACATTTCGTGCTTCCTATAAACTCATCTTT. Protein: CALGKRITFRASYKLIF.

The rearrangement uses TRDV2 and TRDJ1, with D possibly matching TRDD3 (5 bases). CDR3 size: 17 residues. V lost 2 bases and J lost 0, with 18 bases in between. The germline CDR1 and CDR2 sequences are GEAIGNYY and EKD. CDR3 sequence: CACDSWAIVGYTDKLIF. CDR3 in DNA: TGTGCCTGTGACAGTTGGGCGATCGTGGGATACACCGATAAACTCATCTTT.

This clone is labeled medium-sized. The same CDR3 also results from other DNA sequences found in this sample. The V and J genes are TRDV2 and TRDJ1; TRDD3 might be the D (6 bases). Germline-derived CDR1 and CDR2 are GEAIGNYY and EKD. The ends were cut back, 0 bases at V and 4 bases at J, with 14 bases in the middle. The CDR3 loop spans 15 amino acids. In nucleotides, the CDR3 is TGTGCCTGTGACACCCGGGGGACGTGGAGCGATAAACTCATCTTT. Encoded protein: CACDTRGTWSDKLIF.